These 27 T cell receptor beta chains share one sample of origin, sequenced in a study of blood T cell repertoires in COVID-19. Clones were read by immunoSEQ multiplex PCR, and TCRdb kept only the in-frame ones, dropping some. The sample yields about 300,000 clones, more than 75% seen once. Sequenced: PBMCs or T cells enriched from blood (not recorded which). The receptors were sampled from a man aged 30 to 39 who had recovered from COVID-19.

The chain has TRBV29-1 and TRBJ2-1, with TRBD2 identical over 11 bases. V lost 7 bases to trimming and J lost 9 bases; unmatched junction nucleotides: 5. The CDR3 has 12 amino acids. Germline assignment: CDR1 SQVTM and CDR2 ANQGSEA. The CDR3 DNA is TGCAGCGGGGGGACTAGCGGCCCTGAGCAGTTCTTC. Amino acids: CSGGTSGPEQFF.

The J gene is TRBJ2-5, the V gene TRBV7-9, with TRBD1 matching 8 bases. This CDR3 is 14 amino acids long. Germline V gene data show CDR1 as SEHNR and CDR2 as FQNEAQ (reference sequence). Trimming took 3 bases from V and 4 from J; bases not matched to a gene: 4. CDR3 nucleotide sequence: TGTGCCAGCAGCTTTACAGGGGGGTCAGAGACCCAGTACTTC. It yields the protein CASSFTGGSETQYF.

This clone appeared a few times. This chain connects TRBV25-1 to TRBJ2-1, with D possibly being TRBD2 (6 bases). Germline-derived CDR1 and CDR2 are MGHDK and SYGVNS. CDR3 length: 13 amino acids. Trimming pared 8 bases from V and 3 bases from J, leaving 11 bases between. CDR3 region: CASGLGGYNEQFF. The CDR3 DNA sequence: TGTGCCAGCGGCCTGGGAGGCTACAATGAGCAGTTCTTC.

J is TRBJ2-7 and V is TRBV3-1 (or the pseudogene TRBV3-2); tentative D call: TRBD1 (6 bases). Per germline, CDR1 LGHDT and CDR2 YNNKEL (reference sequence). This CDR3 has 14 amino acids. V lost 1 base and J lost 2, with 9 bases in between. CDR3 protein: CASSQGTATYEQYF. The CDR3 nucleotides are TGTGCCAGCAGCCAAGGGACAGCTACCTACGAGCAGTACTTC.

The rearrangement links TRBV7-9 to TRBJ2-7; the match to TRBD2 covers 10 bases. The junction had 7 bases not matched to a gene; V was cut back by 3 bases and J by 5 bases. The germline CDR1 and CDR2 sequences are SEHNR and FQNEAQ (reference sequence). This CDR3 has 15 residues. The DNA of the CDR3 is TGTGCCAGCAGCTTCCTAGCGGGAGTTATAGACGAGCAGTACTTC. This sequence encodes CASSFLAGVIDEQYF. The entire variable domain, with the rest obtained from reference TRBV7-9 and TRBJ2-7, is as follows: DTGVSQNPRHKITKRGQNVTFRCDPISEHNRLYWYRQTLGQGPEFLTYFQNEAQLEKSRLLSDRFSAERPKGSFSTLEIQRTEQGDSAMYLCASSFLAGVIDEQYFGPGTRLTVT.

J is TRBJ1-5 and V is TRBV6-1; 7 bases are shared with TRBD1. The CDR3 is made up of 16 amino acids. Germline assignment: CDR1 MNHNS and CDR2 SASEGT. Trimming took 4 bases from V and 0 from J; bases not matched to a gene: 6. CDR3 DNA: TGTGCCAGCAGTGTCGACAGGGCGTATAGCAATCAGCCCCAGCATTTT. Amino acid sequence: CASSVDRAYSNQPQHF.

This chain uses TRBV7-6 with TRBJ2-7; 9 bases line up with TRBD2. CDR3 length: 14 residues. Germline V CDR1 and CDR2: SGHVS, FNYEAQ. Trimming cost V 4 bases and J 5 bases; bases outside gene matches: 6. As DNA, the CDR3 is TGTGCCAGCAGCTATGCGGGGGGGGCCGACGAGCAGTACTTC. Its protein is CASSYAGGADEQYF.

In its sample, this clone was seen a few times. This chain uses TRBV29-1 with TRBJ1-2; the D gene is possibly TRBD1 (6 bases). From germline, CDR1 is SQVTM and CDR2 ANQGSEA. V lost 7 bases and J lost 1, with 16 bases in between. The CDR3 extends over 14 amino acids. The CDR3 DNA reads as TGCAGCGCCCGGACAGTGACCGATAACTATGGCTACACCTTC. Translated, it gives CSARTVTDNYGYTF.

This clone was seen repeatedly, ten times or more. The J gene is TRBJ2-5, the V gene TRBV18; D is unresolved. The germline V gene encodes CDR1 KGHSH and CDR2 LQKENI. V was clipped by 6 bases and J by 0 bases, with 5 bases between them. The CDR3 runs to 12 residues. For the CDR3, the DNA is TGTGCCAGCTCCACGGACCAAGAGACCCAGTACTTC. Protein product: CASSTDQETQYF.

This CDR3 is CASSLVVAGGYLQETQYF. The CDR3 DNA sequence: TGTGCCAGCAGCTTAGTGGTGGCGGGGGGATACCTCCAAGAGACCCAGTACTTC. The rearrangement links TRBV7-2 to TRBJ2-5, with 8 bases that match TRBD2. The germline CDR1 and CDR2 sequences are SGHTA and FQGNSA. The V segment lost 1 base and the J segment 1 base; nucleotides outside the gene matches: 11. There are 18 residues in the CDR3.

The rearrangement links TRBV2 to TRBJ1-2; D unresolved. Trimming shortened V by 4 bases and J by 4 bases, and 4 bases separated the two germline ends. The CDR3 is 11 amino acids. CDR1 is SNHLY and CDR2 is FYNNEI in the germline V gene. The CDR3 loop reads CASSAGYGYTF. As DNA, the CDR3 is TGTGCCAGCAGTGCAGGCTATGGCTACACCTTC.

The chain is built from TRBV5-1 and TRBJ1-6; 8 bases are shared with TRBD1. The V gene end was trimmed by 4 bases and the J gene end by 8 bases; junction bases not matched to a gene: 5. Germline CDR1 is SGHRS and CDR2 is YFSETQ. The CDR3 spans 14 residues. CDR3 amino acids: CASSMTGVHSPLHF. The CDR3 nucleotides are TGCGCCAGCAGCATGACAGGGGTTCATTCACCCCTCCACTTT.

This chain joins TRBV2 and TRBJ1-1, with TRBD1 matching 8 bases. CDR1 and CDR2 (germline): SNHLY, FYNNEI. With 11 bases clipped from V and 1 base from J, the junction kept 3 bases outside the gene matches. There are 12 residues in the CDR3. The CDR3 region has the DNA TGTGCCCGCACAGGGGGGAACACTGAAGCTTTCTTT. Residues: CARTGGNTEAFF.

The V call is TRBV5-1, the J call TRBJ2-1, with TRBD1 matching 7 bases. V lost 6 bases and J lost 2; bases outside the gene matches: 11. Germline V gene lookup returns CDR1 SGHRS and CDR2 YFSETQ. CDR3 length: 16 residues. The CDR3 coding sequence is TGCGCCAGCAATCAAAGAGGGGGCCTCGCCTACAATGAGCAGTTCTTC. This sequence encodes CASNQRGGLAYNEQFF.

The CDR3 spells CASSLGQGITTQYF. CDR3 bases: TGTGCCAGCAGCCTCGGACAGGGGATCACTACGCAGTATTTT. The chain uses TRBV3-1 (or the pseudogene TRBV3-2) and TRBJ2-3; 9 bases map to TRBD1. The V gene end was trimmed by 4 bases and the J gene end by 8 bases; junction bases not matched to a gene: 7. The CDR3 covers 14 residues. Looked up from germline, CDR1 is LGHDT and CDR2 is YNNKEL (reference sequence).

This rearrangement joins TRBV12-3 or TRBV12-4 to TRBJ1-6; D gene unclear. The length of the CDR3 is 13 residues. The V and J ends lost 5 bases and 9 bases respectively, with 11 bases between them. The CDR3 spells CASSQEGFSPLHF. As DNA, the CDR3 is TGTGCCAGCAGTCAGGAGGGTTTTTCACCCCTCCACTTT.

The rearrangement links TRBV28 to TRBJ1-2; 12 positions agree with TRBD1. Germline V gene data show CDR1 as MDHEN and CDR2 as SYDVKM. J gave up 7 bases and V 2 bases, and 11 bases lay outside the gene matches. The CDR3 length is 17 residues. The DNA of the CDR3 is TGTGCCAGCAGTTTAACCGGGACAGGGGGCCCGAGAGGTGGCTACACCTTC. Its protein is CASSLTGTGGPRGGYTF.

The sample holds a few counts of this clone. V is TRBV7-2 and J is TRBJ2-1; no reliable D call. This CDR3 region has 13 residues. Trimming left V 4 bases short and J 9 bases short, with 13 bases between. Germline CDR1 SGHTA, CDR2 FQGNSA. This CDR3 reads CASSSSLLAEQFF. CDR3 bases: TGTGCCAGCAGCTCCTCCTTGTTAGCTGAGCAGTTCTTC. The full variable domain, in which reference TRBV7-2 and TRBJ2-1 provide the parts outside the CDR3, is GAGVSQSPSNKVTEKGKDVELRCDPISGHTALYWYRQSLGQGLEFLIYFQGNSAPDKSGLPSDRFSAERTGGSVSTLTIQRTQQEDSAVYLCASSSSLLAEQFFGPGTRLTVL.

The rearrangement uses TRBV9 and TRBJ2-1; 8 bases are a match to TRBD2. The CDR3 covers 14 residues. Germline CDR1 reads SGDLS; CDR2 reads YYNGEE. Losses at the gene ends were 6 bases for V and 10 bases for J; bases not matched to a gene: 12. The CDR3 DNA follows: TGTGCCAGCACCCCGATGATAGCGGGGTCCGAGCAGTTCTTC. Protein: CASTPMIAGSEQFF.

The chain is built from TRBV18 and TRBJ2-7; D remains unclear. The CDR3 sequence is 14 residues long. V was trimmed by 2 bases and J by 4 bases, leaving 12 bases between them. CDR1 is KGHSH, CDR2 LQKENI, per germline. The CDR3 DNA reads TGTGCCAGCTCACCAGGGTCAGGCCCGTACGAGCAGTACTTC. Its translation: CASSPGSGPYEQYF.

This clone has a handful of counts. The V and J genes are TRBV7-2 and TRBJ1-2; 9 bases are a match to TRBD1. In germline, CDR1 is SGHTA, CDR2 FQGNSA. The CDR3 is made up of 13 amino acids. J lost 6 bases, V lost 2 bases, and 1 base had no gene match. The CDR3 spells CASSLRDRDGYTF. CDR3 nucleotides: TGTGCCAGCAGCTTACGGGACAGGGATGGCTACACCTTC.

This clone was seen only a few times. CDR3 amino acids: CAGGGNEAFF. The DNA for the CDR3 is TGTGCCGGGGGCGGAAATGAAGCTTTCTTT. The chain employs TRBV7-9 and TRBJ1-1, with D perhaps matching TRBD1 (6 bases). The V end was cut by 11 bases, the J end by 7 bases, with 11 bases between. The CDR3 spans 10 residues. The germline V gene encodes CDR1 SEHNR and CDR2 FQNEAQ (reference sequence).

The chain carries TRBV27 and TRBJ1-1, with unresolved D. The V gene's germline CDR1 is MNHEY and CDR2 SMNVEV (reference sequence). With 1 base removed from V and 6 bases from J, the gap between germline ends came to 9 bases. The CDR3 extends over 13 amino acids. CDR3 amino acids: CASSLFYKSEAFF. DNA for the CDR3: TGTGCCAGCAGTTTATTTTACAAGTCTGAAGCTTTCTTT.

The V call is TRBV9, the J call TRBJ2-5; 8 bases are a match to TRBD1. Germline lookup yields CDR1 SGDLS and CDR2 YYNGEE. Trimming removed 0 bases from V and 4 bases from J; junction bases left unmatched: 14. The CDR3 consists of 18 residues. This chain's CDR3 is CASSVGLGGQAISETQYF. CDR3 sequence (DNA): TGTGCCAGCAGCGTAGGTTTGGGGGGACAGGCTATCTCAGAGACCCAGTACTTC. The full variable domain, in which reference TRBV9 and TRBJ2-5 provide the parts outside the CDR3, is DSGVTQTPKHLITATGQRVTLRCSPRSGDLSVYWYQQSLDQGLQFLIQYYNGEERAKGNILERFSAQQFPDLHSELNLSSLELGDSALYFCASSVGLGGQAISETQYFGPGTRLLVL.

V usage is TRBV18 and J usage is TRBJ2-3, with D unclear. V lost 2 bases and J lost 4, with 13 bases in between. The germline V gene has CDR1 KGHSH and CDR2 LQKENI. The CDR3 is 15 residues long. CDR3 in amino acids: CASSPAQARADTQYF. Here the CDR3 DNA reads TGTGCCAGCTCACCAGCTCAGGCGAGAGCAGATACGCAGTATTTT.

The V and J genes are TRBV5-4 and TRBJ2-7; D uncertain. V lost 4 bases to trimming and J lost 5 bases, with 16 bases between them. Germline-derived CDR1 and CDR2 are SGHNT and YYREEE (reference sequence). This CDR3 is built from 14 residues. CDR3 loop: CASSLQPVIHEQYF. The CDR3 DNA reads TGTGCCAGCAGCCTCCAACCGGTAATCCACGAGCAGTACTTC. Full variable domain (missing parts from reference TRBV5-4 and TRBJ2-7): ETGVTQSPTHLIKTRGQQVTLRCSSQSGHNTVSWYQQALGQGPQFIFQYYREEENGRGNFPPRFSGLQFPNYSSELNVNALELDDSALYLCASSLQPVIHEQYFGPGTRLTVT.

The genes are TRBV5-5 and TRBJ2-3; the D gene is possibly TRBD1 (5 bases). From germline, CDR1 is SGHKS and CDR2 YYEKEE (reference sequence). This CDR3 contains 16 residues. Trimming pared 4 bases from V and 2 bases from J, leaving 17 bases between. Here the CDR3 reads CASSRSGQLNTDTQYF. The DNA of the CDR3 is TGTGCCAGCAGCCGTTCCGGACAACTGAACACAGATACGCAGTATTTT.